Listed below are T cell receptor beta chains from one sample, sequenced in a study of CD8 T cells in Susac syndrome. TCRdb fed the immunoSEQ multiplex PCR reads into MiXCR, producing one record per CDR3 protein. The sample consists of hundreds of thousands of distinct CDR3 sequences, approximately 84% of them appearing once. The sequencing sample was made of CD8+ T cells from PBMCs. These receptors all stem from a human donor with multiple sclerosis. Both conserved end residues are part of each CDR3. Each record gives: V gene, D gene, J gene, CDR3 DNA, CDR3 protein. The D gene is left open where the match is weak.

V gene: TRBV28; D gene: -; J gene: TRBJ2-5; CDR3 DNA: TGTGCCAGCAGTTTCGGCCCGCGGGCTCCCCAAGAGACCCAGTACTTC; CDR3 protein: CASSFGPRAPQETQYF
V gene: TRBV27; D gene: -; J gene: TRBJ2-5; CDR3 DNA: TGTGCCAGCAGTTTGTGGCCAGGGGGGGGACAAGAGACCCAGTACTTC; CDR3 protein: CASSLWPGGGQETQYF
V gene: TRBV27; D gene: TRBD2; J gene: TRBJ2-1; CDR3 DNA: TGTGCCAGCTTAGCGGGAGTTGAGCAGTTCTTC; CDR3 protein: CASLAGVEQFF
V gene: TRBV27; D gene: TRBD2; J gene: TRBJ2-7; CDR3 DNA: TGTGCCAGCAGTTTGGTGGGGGGGGTGGGCTCCTACGAGCAGTACTTC; CDR3 protein: CASSLVGGVGSYEQYF
V gene: TRBV5-5; D gene: -; J gene: TRBJ2-7; CDR3 DNA: TGTGCCAGCAGCTTGGGAGTTGTCTACGAGCAGTACTTC; CDR3 protein: CASSLGVVYEQYF
V gene: TRBV27; D gene: -; J gene: TRBJ2-5; CDR3 DNA: TGTGCCAGCAGTCCTCACAAGAAAGAGACCCAGTACTTC; CDR3 protein: CASSPHKKETQYF
V gene: TRBV12-3/TRBV12-4; D gene: TRBD1; J gene: TRBJ2-2; CDR3 DNA: TGTGCCAGCAGCCGGGACAGGAACCTGGCTGGGGAGCTGTTTTTT; CDR3 protein: CASSRDRNLAGELFF
V gene: TRBV27; D gene: -; J gene: TRBJ2-6; CDR3 DNA: TGTGCCAGCAGTACCGAAGCCTCTGGGGCCAACGTCCTGACTTTC; CDR3 protein: CASSTEASGANVLTF
V gene: TRBV6-5; D gene: -; J gene: TRBJ2-5; CDR3 DNA: TGTGCCAGCACCATCGGACCAGGGACCCCCGCGACCCAGTACTTC; CDR3 protein: CASTIGPGTPATQYF
V gene: TRBV27; D gene: -; J gene: TRBJ2-2; CDR3 DNA: TGTGCCAGCATCATGAACACCGGGGAGCTGTTTTTT; CDR3 protein: CASIMNTGELFF
V gene: TRBV6-1; D gene: TRBD2; J gene: TRBJ2-2; CDR3 DNA: TGTGCCAGCTCGCGCCCGCGGGAGGGATTTTCGAACACCGGGGAGCTGTTTTTT; CDR3 protein: CASSRPREGFSNTGELFF
V gene: TRBV28; D gene: -; J gene: TRBJ1-5; CDR3 DNA: TGTGCCAGCAGTCCCCTGGAGGGCAATCAGCCCCAGCATTTT; CDR3 protein: CASSPLEGNQPQHF
V gene: TRBV3-1; D gene: TRBD2; J gene: TRBJ2-4; CDR3 DNA: TGTGCCAGCAGCCAAGCACGAGCGGGGGGGATTGACAAAAACATTCAGTACTTC; CDR3 protein: CASSQARAGGIDKNIQYF
V gene: TRBV25-1; D gene: TRBD2; J gene: TRBJ2-1; CDR3 DNA: TGTGCCAGCAGTGAAACACAACTGGGACTAGCGGGTCGGAGCTCCTACAATGAGCAGTTCTTC; CDR3 protein: CASSETQLGLAGRSSYNEQFF
V gene: TRBV10-3; D gene: -; J gene: TRBJ2-7; CDR3 DNA: TGTGCCATCAGTGAGACCGGACAGCAAAGCACCTACGAGCAGTACTTC; CDR3 protein: CAISETGQQSTYEQYF
V gene: TRBV15; D gene: TRBD2; J gene: TRBJ2-1; CDR3 DNA: TGTGCCACCAGCAGAACTAGCGGGGGCAATGAGCAGTTCTTC; CDR3 protein: CATSRTSGGNEQFF
V gene: TRBV12-3/TRBV12-4; D gene: -; J gene: TRBJ1-2; CDR3 DNA: TGTGCCAGCAGCCCACGGGTTAACTATGGCTACACCTTC; CDR3 protein: CASSPRVNYGYTF
V gene: TRBV7-6; D gene: -; J gene: TRBJ2-7; CDR3 DNA: TGTGCCAGCAGCCGTTCGAGGGACCCTTCTACCAAGCAGTACTTC; CDR3 protein: CASSRSRDPSTKQYF
V gene: TRBV27; D gene: -; J gene: TRBJ2-1; CDR3 DNA: TGTGCCAGCAGTTACGGGGGTCAGAGGGAGGTCTTC; CDR3 protein: CASSYGGQREVF
V gene: TRBV13; D gene: TRBD2; J gene: TRBJ2-1; CDR3 DNA: TGTGCCAGCAGACCAAGCGGGAAGGCGAACAATGAGCAGTTCTTC; CDR3 protein: CASRPSGKANNEQFF
V gene: TRBV6-1; D gene: -; J gene: TRBJ1-4; CDR3 DNA: TGTGCCAGCAAAGTCCCCTACAGGATTAGGGACGGTGAAGAAAAACTGTTTTTT; CDR3 protein: CASKVPYRIRDGEEKLFF
V gene: TRBV7-9; D gene: TRBD2; J gene: TRBJ2-3; CDR3 DNA: TGTGCCAGCAGCCACCCGGGGGGATCGGATACGCAGTATTTT; CDR3 protein: CASSHPGGSDTQYF